Listed below are T cell receptor beta chains from one sample, sequenced in a study of CD8 T cells in Susac syndrome. Each CDR3 protein gets one entry after TCRdb re-called the immunoSEQ multiplex PCR reads with MiXCR. Here the sample spans about 23,000 distinct CDR3 sequences, over 85% being singletons. Specimen: CD8+ T cells from PBMCs. These receptors were taken from a human donor with Susac syndrome. The CDR3 runs from the conserved cysteine through the conserved F or W. The order of the fields is V gene, D gene, clone size, J gene, CDR3 DNA, CDR3 protein. A D gene is named only where the DNA matches it firmly. Only part of the rows carry a size: once, few, many, or a class if the clone is expanded.

>TRBV6-2/TRBV6-3|TRBD2|once|TRBJ2-7
TGTGCCAGCAGTTACTCGCTAGCGGGGGGCCGTCCCTACTACGAGCAGTACTTC
CASSYSLAGGRPYYEQYF
>TRBV18|NA|NA|TRBJ1-5
TGTGCCAGCCATCCTGGGGGCAATCAGCCCCAGCATTTT
CASHPGGNQPQHF
>TRBV6-2/TRBV6-3|NA|NA|TRBJ2-2
TGTGCCAGCAGTTACCACGGACAGTACTCCGGGGAGCTGTTTTTT
CASSYHGQYSGELFF
>TRBV5-6|NA|once|TRBJ2-7
TGTGCCAGCAGCTTTAACACCTACGAGCAGTACTTC
CASSFNTYEQYF
>TRBV6-2/TRBV6-3|NA|NA|TRBJ2-7
TGTGCCAGCAGTTTCGGTGCGGGTGAGAGCTACGAGCAGTACTTC
CASSFGAGESYEQYF
>TRBV13|NA|NA|TRBJ2-1
TGTGCCAGCGGAAGTGACAGGAAACTGTACAATGAGCAGTTCTTC
CASGSDRKLYNEQFF
>TRBV11-1|NA|NA|TRBJ2-3
TGTGCCAGCAGCGAGGGGGTGGCCTCCACAGATACGCAGTATTTT
CASSEGVASTDTQYF
>TRBV12-3/TRBV12-4|TRBD1|once|TRBJ1-2
TGTGCCAGCACCGAGACCGGGACAGGGAACTATGGCTACACCTTC
CASTETGTGNYGYTF
>TRBV20-1|NA|NA|TRBJ2-2
TGCAGTGGGGGGGACAGTATCACCGGGGAGCTGTTTTTT
CSGGDSITGELFF
>TRBV14|NA|NA|TRBJ2-7
TGTGCCAGCGCCGAGGGGGACGAGCAGTACTTC
CASAEGDEQYF
>TRBV5-4|NA|few|TRBJ2-7
TGTGCCAGCAGCTTGGTACTGGGCGCCTACGAGCAGTACTTC
CASSLVLGAYEQYF
>TRBV27|TRBD1|NA|TRBJ2-2
TGTGCCAGCAGTTTATCAGGGACAGGGTGGAACACCGGGGAGCTGTTTTTT
CASSLSGTGWNTGELFF
>TRBV13|TRBD1|NA|TRBJ1-6
TGTGCCAGCAGCTCGCCGGGACAGGGCTATAATTCACCCCTCCACTTT
CASSSPGQGYNSPLHF
>TRBV4-1|TRBD1|NA|TRBJ1-1
TGCGCCAGCAGCCCCTGGGCGACAGGGGGTCCTGAAGCTTTCTTT
CASSPWATGGPEAFF
>TRBV5-4|NA|NA|TRBJ1-5
TGTGCCAGCAGCTTATTCGAAGGGGGCAATCAGCCCCAGCATTTT
CASSLFEGGNQPQHF
>TRBV28|NA|NA|TRBJ2-7
TGTGCCAGCGATGATTCCTACGAGCAGTACTTC
CASDDSYEQYF
>TRBV2|NA|NA|TRBJ2-7
TGTGCCAGCATGACTCCCGGGACGACCAGGTACGAGCAGTACTTC
CASMTPGTTRYEQYF
>TRBV9|NA|once|TRBJ2-7
TGTGCCAGCAGCGTAGTAGGGTCTACCTACGAGCAGTACTTC
CASSVVGSTYEQYF
>TRBV6-5|TRBD1|NA|TRBJ1-5
TGTGCCAGCAGTTACTGGGACAGTTATTCTAGCAATCAGCCCCAGCATTTT
CASSYWDSYSSNQPQHF
>TRBV4-3|TRBD1|NA|TRBJ2-1
TGCGCCAGCAGCCTGACTCCCTTACAGGGGGACAATGAGCAGTTCTTC
CASSLTPLQGDNEQFF
>TRBV12-5|TRBD1|NA|TRBJ2-1
TGTGCTAGTGGACCTCTCCCGGGACAGGGGCCCAATGAGCAGTTCTTC
CASGPLPGQGPNEQFF
>TRBV4-1|TRBD2|NA|TRBJ2-3
TGCGCCAGCAGCCAAACTAGCGGGGGGGCAGATACGCAGTATTTT
CASSQTSGGADTQYF
>TRBV13|NA|NA|TRBJ2-1
TGTGCCAGCAGCTCCTCAGGAGAGTGGCCGTTCTTC
CASSSSGEWPFF
>TRBV19|TRBD1|NA|TRBJ1-1
TGTGCCAGTAGTCCCCGACAGGGTCCCACTGAAGCTTTCTTT
CASSPRQGPTEAFF
>TRBV18|TRBD1|NA|TRBJ1-1
TGTGCCAGCCGGGAGCAGGGGGCAACAAACACTGAAGCTTTCTTT
CASREQGATNTEAFF
>TRBV18|NA|NA|TRBJ1-1
TGTGCCAGCTCACCACTACAGGGATCTGAAGCTTTCTTT
CASSPLQGSEAFF
>TRBV4-1|TRBD1|NA|TRBJ2-7
TGCGCCAGCAGCCACCGGGACAGGGGTCAACAGGGGTACGAGCAGTACTTC
CASSHRDRGQQGYEQYF
>TRBV19|TRBD1|NA|TRBJ2-7
TGTGCCAGTAGGGAACAGGGGGCGTACGAGCAGTACTTC
CASREQGAYEQYF
>TRBV7-8|TRBD2|NA|TRBJ2-2
TGTGCCAGCAGCTTAGTCGGGGAGGGTACCGGGGAGCTGTTTTTT
CASSLVGEGTGELFF
>TRBV7-9|NA|NA|TRBJ1-2
TGTGCCAGCAGCGTACCCCGCTTCGGCTACACCTTC
CASSVPRFGYTF
>TRBV7-8|NA|NA|TRBJ2-5
TGTGCCAGCAGCCCAGGTTTTCCGGGTTGGGAGACCCAGTACTTC
CASSPGFPGWETQYF
>TRBV28|NA|once|TRBJ2-2
TGTGCCAGCAGTCCAGGACTTAGTGGGGAGTGGAGCACCGGGGAGCTGTTTTTT
CASSPGLSGEWSTGELFF